These 3 T cell receptor beta chains were sequenced from one sample in a study of T cells in Graves' hyperthyroidism and ophthalmopathy. It was RNA transcripts that yielded the amplified TCR beta CDR3 regions. With the HTBI primer set, the TCR CDR3 went through a first round of RT-PCR. TCRdb re-called the multiplex PCR reads with MiXCR, one entry per CDR3 protein. The table includes a few hundred thousand distinct CDR3 sequences, 15% to 19% detected once. The sample comprised blood. Source of these receptors: a woman aged 25 to 39 with Graves' hyperthyroidism.

In its sample, this clonotype was seen a few times. The chain recombines TRBV7-2 with TRBJ2-7; a weak D match, TRBD2 (6 bases). Germline lookup yields CDR1 SGHTA and CDR2 FQGNSA. Trimming took 5 bases from V and 3 from J, leaving 23 bases between them. There are 17 residues in the CDR3. CDR3 nucleotides: TGTGCCAGCAGCCCCCCAGCTCCGGGACTTGGCGGCTACGAGCAGTACTTC. Its protein is CASSPPAPGLGGYEQYF.

This clonotype appeared many times. V gene TRBV11-2 combines with J gene TRBJ2-1, with TRBD2 matching 7 bases. Trimming took 5 bases from V and 2 from J; bases not matched to a gene: 3. Germline-derived CDR1 and CDR2 are SGHAT and FQNNGV. The CDR3 loop spans 14 amino acids. This chain's CDR3 is CASSQGLAYNEQFF. CDR3 DNA: TGTGCCAGCAGCCAAGGACTAGCCTACAATGAGCAGTTCTTC.

A few counts support this clonotype. V usage is TRBV15 and J usage is TRBJ2-1; TRBD2 matches 14 bases. V trimming: 0 bases; J trimming: 8 bases; junction bases outside the gene matches: 12. Germline CDR1 reads LNHNV; CDR2 reads YYDKDF (reference sequence). The CDR3 runs to 19 residues. The CDR3 DNA follows: TGTGCCACCAGCAGAGACTGGAGCGGGACTAGCGGGAGTCGGTATGAGCAGTTCTTC. Residues: CATSRDWSGTSGSRYEQFF. Full variable domain (remainder filled in from reference TRBV15 and TRBJ2-1): DAMVIQNPRYQVTQFGKPVTLSCSQTLNHNVMYWYQQKSSQAPKLLFHYYDKDFNNEADTPDNFQSRRPNTSFCFLDIRSPGLGDTAMYLCATSRDWSGTSGSRYEQFFGPGTRLTVL.